This T cell receptor (beta chain) was profiled in a study of T cell changes during pregnancy in multiple sclerosis. The CDR3 is 13 residues long. Trimming took off 4 bases at V and 5 bases at J, with 11 bases between the two ends. CDR1 is MGHDK, CDR2 SYGVNS, per germline. The table came from immunoSEQ multiplex PCR; TCRdb's copy has only in-frame clones and leaves some out. The sample lists 91,000 or so clones; about 92% were seen once. This TCR came from a female donor with multiple sclerosis, enrolled in a pregnancy study. Specimen: peripheral blood, collected after pregnancy. This chain joins TRBV25-1 and TRBJ1-2; the D gene is possibly TRBD1 (6 bases). The CDR3 DNA sequence: TGTGCCAGCAGTGCCCTGAGGGGGTATGGCTACACCTTC. Translated: CASSALRGYGYTF.